The 17 T cell receptor beta chains below come from one sample, sequenced in a study of shared clonotypes between healthy human individuals (dated by TCRdb to between 2020 and 2021). The library was prepared using the immunoSEQ multiplex PCR assay. Imported from immuneACCESS, the table was reduced by TCRdb to in-frame sequences with V and J called. These copies leave out some clones; in studies compared against another copy, an unresolved V gene accounts for under half, and the cause of the remainder is not known. Here the sample has about 1.5 million clones; around 95% occur a single time. The ten largest clones capture approximately 1.1% of the sample. The sample consisted of naive CD4+ T cells sorted from blood. The cell subset or site label on this specimen signifies: CD45RA+ positively selected. The receptors stem from a man aged 25 to 40 in good health.

On this clone: Additional DNA sequences in this sample encode the identical CDR3. The V and J genes are TRBV5-1 and TRBJ1-1; D perhaps matches TRBD1 (5 bases). Germline loops: CDR1 SGHRS, CDR2 YFSETQ. V was pared by 1 base and J by 0 bases, with 7 bases between. The CDR3 extends over 14 amino acids. This chain's CDR3 is CASSLTGLNTEAFF. DNA of the CDR3: TGCGCCAGCAGCTTGACAGGTCTGAACACTGAAGCTTTCTTT.

The chain employs TRBV6-1 and TRBJ2-3, with 8 bases fitting TRBD1. The germline CDR1 and CDR2 sequences are MNHNS and SASEGT. The CDR3 covers 15 residues. Unmatched junction bases numbered 7, after V lost 8 bases and J lost 0 bases. The CDR3 DNA reads as TGTGCCAGCGGAAGGACAGGGCAAAGCACAGATACGCAGTATTTT. Encoded protein: CASGRTGQSTDTQYF.

This rearrangement joins TRBV11-1 to TRBJ2-5; weak D call: TRBD1 (5 bases). CDR3 size: 15 residues. V shed 5 bases and J shed 2 bases, with 15 bases lying between them. Germline CDR1 SGHAT, CDR2 FQDESV (reference sequence). The CDR3, as DNA: TGTGCCAGCAGCCGCGTAGGGGCAGGGCAAGAGACCCAGTACTTC. This sequence encodes CASSRVGAGQETQYF.

V is TRBV2 and J is TRBJ1-5; the D is unclear. V dropped 3 bases and J dropped 2 bases, with 11 bases sitting between them. The germline gives CDR1 SNHLY, CDR2 FYNNEI. CDR3 length: 15 amino acids. CDR3 sequence (DNA): TGTGCCAGCAGTGACGGGTTCGGAGGCAATCAGCCCCAGCATTTT. Protein sequence: CASSDGFGGNQPQHF.

The rearrangement joins TRBV29-1 to TRBJ2-5, with a possible D match to TRBD1 (6 bases). V shed 6 bases and J shed 6 bases, with 17 bases lying between them. Germline CDR1 is SQVTM and CDR2 is ANQGSEA. This CDR3 spans 13 amino acids. The CDR3 here is CSVGDRRRKTQYF. The DNA of the CDR3 is TGCAGCGTGGGAGACAGGCGGAGAAAGACCCAGTACTTC. Full variable domain (missing parts from reference TRBV29-1 and TRBJ2-5): SAVISQKPSRDICQRGTSLTIQCQVDSQVTMMFWYRQQPGQSLTLIATANQGSEATYESGFVIDKFPISRPNLTFSTLTVSNMSPEDSSIYLCSVGDRRRKTQYFGPGTRLLVL.

The chain couples TRBV9 to TRBJ2-7; D is uncertain. Trimming stripped 3 bases from V and 2 bases from J, with 15 bases between. This CDR3 is built from 15 residues. The germline CDR1 and CDR2 sequences are SGDLS and YYNGEE. The CDR3 here is CASSASSGPTYEQYF. DNA of the CDR3: TGTGCCAGCAGCGCCTCCTCAGGACCAACCTACGAGCAGTACTTC.

This clone has a single count. The chain employs TRBV28 and TRBJ1-1; no reliable D call. Germline V gene sequence: CDR1 MDHEN, CDR2 SYDVKM. Trimming removed 7 bases at V and 0 bases at J, with 9 bases between. This CDR3 is 13 amino acids long. CDR3 sequence reads: CASMVGMNTEAFF. The CDR3 coding sequence is TGTGCCAGCATGGTGGGTATGAACACTGAAGCTTTCTTT.

Points on this clone: The same CDR3 can be traced to other DNA sequences in this sample. The chain joins TRBV9 to TRBJ2-6, with D possibly being TRBD2 (5 bases). The CDR3 loop spans 15 amino acids. The V and J ends lost 0 bases and 3 bases respectively, with 7 bases between them. Germline assignment: CDR1 SGDLS and CDR2 YYNGEE. The CDR3 DNA reads as TGTGCCAGCAGCGTAGTAGGGAGTGGGGCCAACGTCCTGACTTTC. This translates into CASSVVGSGANVLTF.

This sequence joins TRBV7-3 and TRBJ2-1; TRBD2 aligns across 7 bases. The CDR3 is made up of 16 amino acids. Unmatched junction bases numbered 10, after V lost 2 bases and J lost 6 bases. CDR1 SGHTA and CDR2 FQGTGA come from the germline V gene. The CDR3 loop is CASSLFSSGAGNEQFF. For the CDR3, the DNA is TGTGCCAGCAGCTTATTTTCAAGCGGGGCGGGCAATGAGCAGTTCTTC.

This clone was observed a single time. This chain uses TRBV27 with TRBJ2-2; TRBD1 agrees at 8 bases. Trimming at V came to 6 bases and at J to 0 bases, leaving 6 bases not matched to a gene. CDR1 MNHEY and CDR2 SMNVEV come from the germline V gene (reference sequence). The CDR3 length is 16 residues. The CDR3 region has the DNA TGTGCCAGCAGGTGGGACAGGTCCTCGAACACCGGGGAGCTGTTTTTT. Its protein is CASRWDRSSNTGELFF.

The rearrangement uses TRBV10-2 and TRBJ2-7; D unclear. The V gene's germline CDR1 is WSHSY and CDR2 SAAADI. V lost 9 bases, J lost 3 bases, and 15 bases lay in between. This CDR3 is built from 13 residues. The DNA of the CDR3 is TGCGCCAGTCGGTTGGGTAGCAACTACGAGCAGTACTTC. It translates to CASRLGSNYEQYF.

The V call is TRBV6-5, the J call TRBJ2-5, with D perhaps matching TRBD1 (5 bases). The CDR3 is made up of 16 amino acids. CDR1 is MNHEY and CDR2 is SVGAGI in the germline V gene. V dropped 1 base and J dropped 5 bases, with 17 bases sitting between them. The DNA for the CDR3 is TGTGCCAGCAGTTACTTCACGGGTGGTGGGGCGGAGACCCAGTACTTC. It yields the protein CASSYFTGGGAETQYF.

The rearrangement links TRBV14 to TRBJ2-3; 8 bases map to TRBD1. The trim removed 2 bases at V and 0 bases at J, leaving 4 bases unmatched. The CDR3 is 16 residues long. Germline V gene data show CDR1 as SGHDN and CDR2 as FVKESK. This CDR3 is CASSQRTGISTDTQYF. Written as DNA, the CDR3 is TGTGCCAGCAGCCAAAGGACAGGGATTAGCACAGATACGCAGTATTTT.

The chain uses TRBV6-1 and TRBJ2-7; TRBD1 matches 9 bases. The CDR3 spans 13 residues. CDR1 is MNHNS, CDR2 SASEGT, per germline. The junction had 3 bases not matched to a gene; V was cut back by 6 bases and J by 3 bases. The CDR3 sequence: CASRLTGGYEQYF. CDR3 bases: TGTGCCAGCAGGTTGACAGGGGGCTACGAGCAGTACTTC.

The chain couples TRBV5-1 to TRBJ2-5, with D tentatively TRBD2 (7 bases). The CDR3 is made up of 18 amino acids. CDR1 is SGHRS, CDR2 YFSETQ, per germline. V was shortened by 0 bases and J by 0 bases, with 18 bases between the two germline ends. CDR3 sequence reads: CASSLEGGLTVYQETQYF. In DNA, the CDR3 is TGCGCCAGCAGCTTGGAGGGGGGACTAACCGTGTACCAAGAGACCCAGTACTTC.

The chain recombines TRBV29-1 with TRBJ2-2, with D possibly matching TRBD1 (5 bases). The CDR3 runs 13 residues. Germline V gives CDR1 SQVTM, CDR2 ANQGSEA. V was clipped by 7 bases and J by 4 bases, with 13 bases between them. The CDR3: CSGRQPGTGELFF. CDR3 nucleotides: TGCAGCGGCCGACAGCCGGGCACCGGGGAGCTGTTTTTT.

This rearrangement joins TRBV27 to TRBJ1-1; 9 nucleotides line up with TRBD1. Germline CDR1 reads MNHEY; CDR2 reads SMNVEV (reference sequence). The junction had 11 bases not matched to a gene; V was cut back by 5 bases and J by 4 bases. This CDR3 spans 16 amino acids. The CDR3 reads CASSRLGQGTGTEAFF. Here the CDR3 DNA reads TGTGCCAGCAGTCGCCTCGGACAGGGGACGGGCACTGAAGCTTTCTTT.